The entry below describes one T cell receptor (beta chain). Its antigen is not known. The CDR3 has 14 residues. V lost 3 bases to trimming and J lost 1 base, with 9 bases between them. Germline lookup yields CDR1 MDHEN and CDR2 SYDVKM. The data stem from a study of shared clonotypes between healthy human individuals. General study results and limits: Generation probabilities of non-shared clonotypes were lower (relative to those shared by all four donors).

The study ran the assay at deep level. Once extracted for a subset, genomic DNA was divided evenly among several immunoSEQ plates. Produced via immunoSEQ multiplex PCR; TCRdb's table is partial and in-frame only. The repertoire holds more than 2 million clones, with approximately 95% as singletons. V and J are TRBV28 and TRBJ1-1; D not resolved. The receptor comes from a man aged 18-30 years in good health. What was sequenced was naive CD4+ T cells sorted from blood. As to subset: CD45RA+ positively selected. The CDR3 DNA reads as TGTGCCAGCAGTTTCCAGACCCAGAACACTGAAGCTTTCTTT. Residues: CASSFQTQNTEAFF.